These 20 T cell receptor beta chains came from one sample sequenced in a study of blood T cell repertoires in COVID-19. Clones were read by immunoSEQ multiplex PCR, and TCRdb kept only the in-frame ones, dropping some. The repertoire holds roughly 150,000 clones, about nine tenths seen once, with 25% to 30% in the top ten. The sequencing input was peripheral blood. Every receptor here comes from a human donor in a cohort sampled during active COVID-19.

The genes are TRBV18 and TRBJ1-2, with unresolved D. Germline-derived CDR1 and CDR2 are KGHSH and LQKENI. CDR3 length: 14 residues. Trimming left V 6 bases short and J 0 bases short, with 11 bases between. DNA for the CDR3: TGTGCCAGCTCCGAGACCGGGGCTAACTATGGCTACACCTTC. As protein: CASSETGANYGYTF.

Written as DNA, the CDR3 is TGTGCCATCAGCGGACAGGGGGCGTATGGCTACACCTTC. This sequence encodes CAISGQGAYGYTF. The chain uses TRBV10-3 and TRBJ1-2; 11 bases align to TRBD1. The V gene end was trimmed by 6 bases and the J gene end by 5 bases; junction bases not matched to a gene: 2. The CDR3 contains 13 residues. Germline V gives CDR1 ENHRY, CDR2 SYGVKD.

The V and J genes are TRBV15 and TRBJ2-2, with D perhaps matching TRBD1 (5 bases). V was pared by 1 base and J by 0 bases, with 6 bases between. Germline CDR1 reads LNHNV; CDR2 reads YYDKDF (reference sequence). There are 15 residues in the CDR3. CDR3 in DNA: TGTGCCACCAGCAGAGGACAGACGAACACCGGGGAGCTGTTTTTT. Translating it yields CATSRGQTNTGELFF.

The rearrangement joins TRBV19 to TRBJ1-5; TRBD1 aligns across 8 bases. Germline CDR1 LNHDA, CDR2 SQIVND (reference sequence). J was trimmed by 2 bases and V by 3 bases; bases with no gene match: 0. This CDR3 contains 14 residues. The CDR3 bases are TGTGCCAGTAGTATGGGACAGGGCAATCAGCCCCAGCATTTT. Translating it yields CASSMGQGNQPQHF.

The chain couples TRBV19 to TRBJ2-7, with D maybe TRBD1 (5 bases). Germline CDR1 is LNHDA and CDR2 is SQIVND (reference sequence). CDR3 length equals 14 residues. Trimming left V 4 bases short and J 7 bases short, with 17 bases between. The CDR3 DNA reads TGTGCCAGTAGTAGAGACCTCAGGGTAGGGGAGCAGTACTTC. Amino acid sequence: CASSRDLRVGEQYF.

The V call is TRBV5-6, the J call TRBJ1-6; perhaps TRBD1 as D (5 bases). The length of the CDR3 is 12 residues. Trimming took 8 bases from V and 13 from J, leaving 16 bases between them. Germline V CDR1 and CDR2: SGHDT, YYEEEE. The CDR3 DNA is TGTGCCAGTGCCGGGGGGATTTCGCCCCTCCACTTT. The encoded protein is CASAGGISPLHF. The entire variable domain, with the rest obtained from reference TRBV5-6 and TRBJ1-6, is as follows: DAGVTQSPTHLIKTRGQQVTLRCSPKSGHDTVSWYQQALGQGPQFIFQYYEEEERQRGNFPDRFSGHQFPNYSSELNVNALLLGDSALYLCASAGGISPLHFGNGTRLTVT.

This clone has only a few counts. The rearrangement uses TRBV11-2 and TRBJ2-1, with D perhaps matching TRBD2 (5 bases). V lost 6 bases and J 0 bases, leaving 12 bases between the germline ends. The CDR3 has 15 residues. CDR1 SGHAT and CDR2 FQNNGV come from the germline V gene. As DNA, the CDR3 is TGTGCCAGCAGGCGGCTAGCAAGCTCCTACAATGAGCAGTTCTTC. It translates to CASRRLASSYNEQFF.

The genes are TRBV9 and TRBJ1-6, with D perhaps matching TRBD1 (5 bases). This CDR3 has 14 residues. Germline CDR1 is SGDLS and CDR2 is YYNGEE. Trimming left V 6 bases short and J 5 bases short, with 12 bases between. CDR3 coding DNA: TGTGCCAGCAACGGGGGAGCTCATAATTCACCCCTCCACTTT. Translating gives CASNGGAHNSPLHF.

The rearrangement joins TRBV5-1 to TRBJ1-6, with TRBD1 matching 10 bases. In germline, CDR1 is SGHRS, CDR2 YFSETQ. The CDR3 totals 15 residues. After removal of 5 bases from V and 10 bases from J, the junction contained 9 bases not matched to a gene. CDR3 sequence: CASRPDRGQNSPLHF. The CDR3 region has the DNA TGCGCCAGCAGGCCCGACAGGGGGCAGAACTCACCCCTCCACTTT.

CDR3 nucleotides: TGTGCCAGCAGCTTAGCACAGGGCCGGGAGACCCAGTACTTC. It codes for CASSLAQGRETQYF. The V gene is TRBV11-2, the J gene TRBJ2-5; a weak D match, TRBD1 (6 bases). Germline-derived CDR1 and CDR2 are SGHAT and FQNNGV. The V end lost 1 base, the J end lost 5 bases, and 11 bases lay between the germline ends. This CDR3 has 14 amino acids.

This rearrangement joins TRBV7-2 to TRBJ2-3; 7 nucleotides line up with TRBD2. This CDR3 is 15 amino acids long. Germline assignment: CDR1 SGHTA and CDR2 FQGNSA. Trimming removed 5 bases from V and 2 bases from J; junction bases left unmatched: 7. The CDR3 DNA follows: TGTGCCAGCAGCCCAGCGGGGATTAACACAGATACGCAGTATTTT. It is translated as CASSPAGINTDTQYF.

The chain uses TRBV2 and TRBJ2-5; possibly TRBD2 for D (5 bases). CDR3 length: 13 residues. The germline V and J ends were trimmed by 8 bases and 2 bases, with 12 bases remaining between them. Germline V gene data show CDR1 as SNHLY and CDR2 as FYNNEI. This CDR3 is CASGTSMQETQYF. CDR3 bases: TGTGCCAGCGGAACTAGTATGCAAGAGACCCAGTACTTC.

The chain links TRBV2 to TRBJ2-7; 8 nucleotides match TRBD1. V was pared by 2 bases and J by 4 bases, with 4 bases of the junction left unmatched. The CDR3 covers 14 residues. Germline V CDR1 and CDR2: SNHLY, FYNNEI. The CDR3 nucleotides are TGTGCCAGCAGTGAACCCCGACAGGGGTACGAGCAGTACTTC. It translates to CASSEPRQGYEQYF.

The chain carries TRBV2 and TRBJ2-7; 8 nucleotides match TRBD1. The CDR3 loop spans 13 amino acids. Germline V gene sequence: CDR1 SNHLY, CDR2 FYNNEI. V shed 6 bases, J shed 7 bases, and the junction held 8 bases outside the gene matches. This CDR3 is CASRISGTGEQYF. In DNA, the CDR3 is TGTGCCAGCAGGATTTCCGGGACAGGAGAGCAGTACTTC.

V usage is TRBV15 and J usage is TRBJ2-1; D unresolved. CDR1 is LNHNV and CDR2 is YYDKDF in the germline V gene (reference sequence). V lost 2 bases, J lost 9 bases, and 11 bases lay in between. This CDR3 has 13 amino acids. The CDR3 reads CATSRTPDGEQFF. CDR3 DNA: TGTGCCACCAGCAGAACCCCAGATGGTGAGCAGTTCTTC.

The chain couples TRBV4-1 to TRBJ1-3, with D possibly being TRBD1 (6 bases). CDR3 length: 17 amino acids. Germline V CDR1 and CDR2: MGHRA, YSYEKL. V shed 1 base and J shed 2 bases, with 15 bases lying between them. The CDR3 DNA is TGCGCCAGCAGCCAAGTGTTCCCGACAGGAACTGGAAACACCATATATTTT. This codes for CASSQVFPTGTGNTIYF.

CDR3 nucleotides: TGTGCCAGCAGCTTAGGTCTCTCAGGCGCTGAAGCTTTCTTT. Translation: CASSLGLSGAEAFF. V and J are TRBV11-1 and TRBJ1-1; D unresolved. CDR3 size: 14 residues. V gave up 1 base and J gave up 6 bases, with 12 bases separating them. Germline V gene data show CDR1 as SGHAT and CDR2 as FQDESV (reference sequence).

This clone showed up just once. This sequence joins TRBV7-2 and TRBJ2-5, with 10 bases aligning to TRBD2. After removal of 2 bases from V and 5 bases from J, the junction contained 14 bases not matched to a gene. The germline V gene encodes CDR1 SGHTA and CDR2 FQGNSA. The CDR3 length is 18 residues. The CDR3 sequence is CASSLWPLSGGREETQYF. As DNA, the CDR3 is TGTGCCAGCAGCTTATGGCCCCTTAGCGGGGGGAGGGAGGAGACCCAGTACTTC.

The CDR3 sequence is CASSPRQGTTGNTIYF. The CDR3 nucleotides are TGTGCCAGCAGTCCCCGACAGGGAACAACTGGAAACACCATATATTTT. The chain is built from TRBV6-6 and TRBJ1-3; TRBD1 aligns across 7 bases. Germline loops: CDR1 MNHNY, CDR2 SVGAGI (reference sequence). CDR3 length equals 16 residues. Unmatched junction bases numbered 9, after V lost 5 bases and J lost 2 bases.

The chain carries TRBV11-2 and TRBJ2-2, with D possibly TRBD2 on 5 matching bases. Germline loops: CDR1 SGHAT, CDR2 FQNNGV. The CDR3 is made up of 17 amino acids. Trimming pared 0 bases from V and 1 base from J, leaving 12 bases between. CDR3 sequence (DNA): TGTGCCAGCAGCTTAGAGCCCGCTAGCCTGAACACCGGGGAGCTGTTTTTT. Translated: CASSLEPASLNTGELFF.